These 18 T cell receptor beta chains were all obtained from the same sample, sequenced in a study of cytomegalovirus exposure and HLA in healthy donors. The PCR had 60 Vbeta and 13 Jbeta primers. Repertoires were generated with immunoSEQ multiplex PCR, while TCRdb's copy carries only in-frame clones and drops some. Of 95,000 to 150,000 clones listed, about three fifths are singletons. Sequenced material: PBMCs. These receptors were obtained from a woman between 40 and 55 years old in good health and CMV-seropositive.

This chain uses TRBV2 with TRBJ2-1, with a tentative D call TRBD2 (5 bases). The V end was cut by 2 bases, the J end by 8 bases, with 7 bases between. From germline, CDR1 is SNHLY and CDR2 FYNNEI. The CDR3 is 12 residues long. CDR3 protein: CASSEREYEQFF. CDR3 DNA sequence: TGTGCCAGCAGTGAACGGGAATATGAGCAGTTCTTC.

This clone was seen just once. The chain is built from TRBV7-8 and TRBJ2-5; 14 bases match TRBD2. The CDR3 covers 15 residues. Per germline, CDR1 SGHVS and CDR2 FQNEAQ. Losses at the gene ends were 4 bases for V and 6 bases for J; bases not matched to a gene: 4. The CDR3 region has the DNA TGTGCCAGCAGCTCAGGACTAGCGGGAGGCCAGACCCAGTACTTC. Protein product: CASSSGLAGGQTQYF.

The count of this clone is one. The genes are TRBV6-5 and TRBJ1-2, with 10 bases aligning to TRBD1. The CDR3 length is 14 residues. The V and J ends lost 5 bases and 6 bases, in that order; junction bases with no gene match: 6. Per the germline V gene, CDR1 is MNHEY and CDR2 is SVGAGI. CDR3 coding DNA: TGTGCCAGCAGTGAAAAAGGACAGGGGGATGGCTACACCTTC. This encodes CASSEKGQGDGYTF.

The chain is built from TRBV7-8 and TRBJ1-2, with no clear D. Trimming removed 1 base from V and 7 bases from J, with 10 bases in between. This CDR3 has 13 residues. Germline V gene sequence: CDR1 SGHVS, CDR2 FQNEAQ. CDR3 sequence: CASSLGREAGYTF. CDR3 sequence (DNA): TGTGCCAGCAGCTTAGGGCGGGAGGCTGGCTACACCTTC.

The V gene is TRBV25-1, the J gene TRBJ2-7; 7 bases align to TRBD1. From germline, CDR1 is MGHDK and CDR2 SYGVNS. V lost 4 bases and J lost 6; bases outside the gene matches: 3. This CDR3 spans 12 amino acids. In nucleotides, the CDR3 is TGTGCCAGCAGTGCGACAGGGTCCGAGCAGTACTTC. Its translation is CASSATGSEQYF.

This clone was found a few times. This chain uses TRBV28 with TRBJ1-2; TRBD1 is a possible D gene (6 bases). Germline assignment: CDR1 MDHEN and CDR2 SYDVKM. V was cut by 9 bases and J by 4 bases, with 21 bases left in between. The CDR3 contains 15 residues. The DNA of the CDR3 is TGTGCCAGTCGTCCCGGACAGCCGTACTTCTATGGCTACACCTTC. Translated, it gives CASRPGQPYFYGYTF.

The chain couples TRBV28 to TRBJ1-2; a possible D gene is TRBD1 (5 bases). V lost 3 bases and J lost 4, with 9 bases in between. The germline CDR1 and CDR2 sequences are MDHEN and SYDVKM. The CDR3 extends over 13 amino acids. CDR3 amino acids: CASSFLGGYGYTF. The DNA for the CDR3 is TGTGCCAGCAGTTTCCTGGGGGGCTATGGCTACACCTTC.

The chain employs TRBV5-6 and TRBJ2-1, with TRBD1 matching 10 bases. Germline lookup yields CDR1 SGHDT and CDR2 YYEEEE. V lost 2 bases to trimming and J lost 8 bases; unmatched junction nucleotides: 7. The length of the CDR3 is 15 residues. The CDR3 DNA is TGTGCCAGCAGCTTACCGGGACAGGGGACGGATGAGCAGTTCTTC. Translation gives CASSLPGQGTDEQFF. Full variable domain (remainder filled in from reference TRBV5-6 and TRBJ2-1): DAGVTQSPTHLIKTRGQQVTLRCSPKSGHDTVSWYQQALGQGPQFIFQYYEEEERQRGNFPDRFSGHQFPNYSSELNVNALLLGDSALYLCASSLPGQGTDEQFFGPGTRLTVL.

CDR3 sequence: CASSGTSSPNTGELFF. The CDR3 coding sequence is TGTGCCAGCAGCGGCACCTCGTCGCCGAACACCGGGGAGCTGTTTTTT. V and J are TRBV7-2 and TRBJ2-2; D unclear. V was trimmed by 5 bases and J by 0 bases, leaving 13 bases between them. The CDR3 length is 16 residues. CDR1 SGHTA and CDR2 FQGNSA come from the germline V gene.

This chain joins TRBV5-8 and TRBJ1-1; no clear D. The V end lost 1 base, the J end lost 3 bases, and 7 bases lay between the germline ends. This CDR3 has 13 amino acids. Germline V gene data show CDR1 as SGHTS and CDR2 as YDEGEE. The CDR3 reads CASSLQEDTEAFF. The CDR3 nucleotides are TGTGCCAGCAGCTTGCAGGAGGACACTGAAGCTTTCTTT.

The genes are TRBV23-1 and TRBJ1-3, with D possibly TRBD1 on 5 matching bases. TRBV23-1 belongs to the ORF category, with a function that is uncertain. Trimming removed 10 bases at V and 3 bases at J, with 10 bases between. The CDR3 is made up of 12 amino acids. The CDR3 nucleotides read TGCGCCACTCGGGGGGGTGGAAACACCATATATTTT. Amino acids: CATRGGGNTIYF.

This sequence joins TRBV10-3 and TRBJ2-7, with TRBD1 matching 9 bases. The ends lost 0 bases at V and 3 bases at J; junction bases unmatched: 3. The CDR3 is 15 amino acids. Germline CDR1 reads ENHRY; CDR2 reads SYGVKD. The CDR3 nucleotides read TGTGCCATCAGTGAGTCAACGGGACAGGGCTACGAGCAGTACTTC. Translation: CAISESTGQGYEQYF.

CDR3: CASSRRGHLGAYTF. The CDR3 DNA reads TGTGCCAGCAGCCGGCGGGGGCACCTAGGTGCCTACACCTTC. The rearrangement links TRBV13 to TRBJ1-2; D is possibly TRBD1 (6 bases). V was shortened by 5 bases and J by 10 bases, with 20 bases between the two germline ends. The germline CDR1 and CDR2 sequences are PRHDT and FYEKMQ (reference sequence). The CDR3 loop spans 14 amino acids.

As for this clone: The junction and the germline gene differ at one end; a read error may be behind it. The V and J genes are TRBV7-9 and TRBJ2-5; 12 bases agree with TRBD2. From germline, CDR1 is SEHNR and CDR2 FQNEAQ (reference sequence). The CDR3 is 17 residues long. As DNA, the CDR3 is TGTTCCAGCAGCTTAGCCAGCTTCGGACTAGCGGGGGAGACCCAGTACTTC. Residues: CSSSLASFGLAGETQYF.

The rearrangement joins TRBV6-5 to TRBJ1-6; D call uncertain. In germline, CDR1 is MNHEY, CDR2 SVGAGI. This CDR3 spans 14 amino acids. Trimming shortened V by 7 bases and J by 6 bases, and 13 bases separated the two germline ends. Written as DNA, the CDR3 is TGTGCCAGCAAATCTGGTCACGGTAATTCACCCCTCCACTTT. Its translation is CASKSGHGNSPLHF.

The chain carries TRBV29-1 and TRBJ2-7, with D unresolved. The V end lost 2 bases, the J end lost 2 bases, and 10 bases lay between the germline ends. The CDR3 extends over 13 amino acids. In germline, CDR1 is SQVTM, CDR2 ANQGSEA. The CDR3 spells CSVEQALPYEQYF. CDR3 bases: TGCAGCGTTGAACAGGCTTTGCCCTACGAGCAGTACTTC.

The count of this clone is one. The V gene is TRBV12-5, the J gene TRBJ1-1; D remains ambiguous. The CDR3 has 17 amino acids. Trimming shortened V by 1 base and J by 5 bases, and 20 bases separated the two germline ends. Germline CDR1 LGHNT, CDR2 FRNRAP. This CDR3 reads CASGLGVEPKKRTEAFF. In DNA form, the CDR3 reads TGTGCTAGTGGTTTGGGCGTGGAACCCAAGAAGCGGACTGAAGCTTTCTTT. Complete variable domain (other parts from reference TRBV12-5 and TRBJ1-1): DARVTQTPRHKVTEMGQEVTMRCQPILGHNTVFWYRQTMMQGLELLAYFRNRAPLDDSGMPKDRFSAEMPDATLATLKIQPSEPRDSAVYFCASGLGVEPKKRTEAFFGQGTRLTVV.

This clone has just one count. The chain links TRBV2 to TRBJ1-1, with D perhaps TRBD1 (5 bases). The V gene lost 1 base and the J gene lost 5 bases, with 11 bases spanning the gap. Germline V lookup: CDR1 SNHLY, CDR2 FYNNEI. The CDR3 loop spans 14 amino acids. The CDR3 spells CASSEGLQGTEAFF. DNA for the CDR3: TGTGCCAGCAGTGAAGGCCTTCAGGGAACTGAAGCTTTCTTT.